What follows is one TCR beta chain and its context. Its antigen is still unknown. The entry originates in a study of CD8 T cells in ankylosing spondylitis. TCRdb fed the 5' RACE reads into MiXCR, producing one record per CDR3 protein. This repertoire shows approximately 400,000 distinct CDR3 sequences, approximately 17% found once; its top ten account for approximately 1%. Points from the study as a whole: In reactive arthritis synovial fluid and blood, some motif variants had been reported before. The study looked at matched synovial fluid samples from ankylosing spondylitis patients. Disease-linked clones were reported to be significantly enriched there. CD8+ by phenotype, disease-linked clones were relatively rare in peripheral blood. Seemingly characteristic of ankylosing spondylitis blood was a TCR beta motif consisting of roughly 8 highly homologous variants.

The CDR3 loop spans 14 amino acids. Trimming cost V 3 bases and J 5 bases; bases outside gene matches: 3. CDR1 is SGHRS and CDR2 is YFSETQ in the germline V gene. The source of this sequence is a male donor with ankylosing spondylitis. This chain uses TRBV5-1 with TRBJ2-5; TRBD1 matches at 11 bases. Sequencing was done on a sample of blood, either unsorted or a sorted T cell fraction (not recorded which). CDR3 protein: CASSSGQGVETQYF. As DNA, the CDR3 is TGCGCCAGCAGCTCGGGACAGGGGGTCGAGACCCAGTACTTC.